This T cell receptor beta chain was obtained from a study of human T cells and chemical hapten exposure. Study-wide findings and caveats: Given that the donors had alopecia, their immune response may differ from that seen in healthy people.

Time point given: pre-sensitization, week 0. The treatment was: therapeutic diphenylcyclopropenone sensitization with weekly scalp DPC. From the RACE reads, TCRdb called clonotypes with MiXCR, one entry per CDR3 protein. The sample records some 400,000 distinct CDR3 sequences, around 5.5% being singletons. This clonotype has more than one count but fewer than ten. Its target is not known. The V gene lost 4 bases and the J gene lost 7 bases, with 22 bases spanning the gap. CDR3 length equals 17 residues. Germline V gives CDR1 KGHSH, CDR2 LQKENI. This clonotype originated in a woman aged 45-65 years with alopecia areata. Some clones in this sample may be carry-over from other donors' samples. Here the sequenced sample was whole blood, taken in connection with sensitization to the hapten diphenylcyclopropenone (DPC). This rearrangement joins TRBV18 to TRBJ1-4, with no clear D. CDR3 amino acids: CASSRPTRPLGGEKLFF. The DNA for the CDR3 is TGTGCCAGCTCACGGCCGACTAGACCTCTTGGCGGTGAAAAACTGTTTTTT.